This T cell receptor (beta chain) was retrieved from a study of T cells after yellow fever vaccination. This CDR3 has 15 residues. V gave up 4 bases and J gave up 5 bases, with 16 bases separating them. Looked up from germline, CDR1 is SGHRS and CDR2 is YFSETQ. MiXCR was run by TCRdb on the 5' RACE reads, yielding one entry per CDR3 protein. This table holds around 50,000 distinct CDR3 sequences, over 5.5% found once. Study-wide results and caveats: Sorted repertoires could include abundant contaminating clonotypes from bulk cells. Subsequent booster samples again held most clones from primary vaccination (more than 95% CD4, 85% to 90% CD8).

This clonotype came up many times. The TCR was taken from a man aged 25-40 years who received the YFV17D yellow fever vaccine. This chain uses TRBV5-1 with TRBJ2-1, with D possibly called TRBD1 or TRBD2 (5 bases each). The source was PBMCs, either bulk or a sorted T-cell subset (CD4+, CD8+, memory, or dextramer-sorted; not recorded which), collected 45 days after the yellow fever booster vaccination. CDR3 DNA sequence: TGCGCCAGCAGCCGCCAAGGGACCGGGAACAATGAGCAGTTCTTC. It specifies CASSRQGTGNNEQFF.